The 3 T cell receptor beta chains below were found in one sample sequenced in a study of identical twins (dated by TCRdb to 2016 to 2018). Libraries were made using 5' RACE. Instrument on record: Illumina HiSeq 2000. In-frame beta chains were kept once TCRdb had trimmed the public reads at Q25 with fastp and called clones with MiXCR. Each CDR3 protein appears once, grouped with its most common genes and DNA. This sample gives 200,000 to 250,000 distinct CDR3 sequences in total; 10% to 13% of them show up just once. The ten largest clones represent 10% of the sample. Sequenced input: memory T cells sorted from blood. The cell subset or site label here, explained by the study, means: CD45RO+ enriched T cells. These receptors all come from a man aged 50-59 years in good health.

This clonotype showed up many times. The chain combines TRBV29-1 with TRBJ2-1, with 8 positions matching TRBD1. Germline trimming cut 6 bases from V and 7 bases from J; bases unmatched to any gene: 8. The CDR3 runs to 13 residues. From germline, CDR1 is SQVTM and CDR2 ANQGSEA. CDR3 nucleotide sequence: TGCAGCGTCGCGGACAGGGCACAAAATGAGCAGTTCTTC. This sequence encodes CSVADRAQNEQFF.

This clonotype was found many times. The CDR3 sequence: CASSLRDGNYGYTF. CDR3 bases: TGTGCCAGCAGCTTACGGGACGGTAACTATGGCTACACCTTC. The chain uses TRBV5-5 and TRBJ1-2, with a tentative D call TRBD1 (5 bases). Germline V gives CDR1 SGHKS, CDR2 YYEKEE (reference sequence). V lost 2 bases, J lost 1 base, and 9 bases lay in between. The CDR3 is made up of 14 amino acids.

The chain has TRBV27 and TRBJ1-1, with D hard to call. Trimming pared 6 bases from V and 6 bases from J, leaving 17 bases between. The CDR3 sequence is 14 residues long. Germline assignment: CDR1 MNHEY and CDR2 SMNVEV (reference sequence). CDR3 protein: CASSLDGDKPEAFF. CDR3 nucleotide sequence: TGTGCCAGCAGCCTGGACGGGGATAAACCTGAAGCTTTCTTT.